The 13 T cell receptor beta chains below come from one sample, sequenced in a study of graft-versus-host responses after intestinal transplantation. TCRdb's copy holds only in-frame clones and misses some; the assay was immunoSEQ multiplex PCR. The sample records about 80,000 clones, approximately 90% being singletons. The specimen comprised PBMCs, sampled 98 days after intestinal transplantation. These receptors were collected from a human patient who received an intestinal transplant, so some T cells may come from the graft donor.

This rearrangement joins TRBV5-4 to TRBJ2-3; no clear D. V was shortened by 3 bases and J by 6 bases, with 11 bases between the two germline ends. The CDR3 contains 13 residues. The germline V gene has CDR1 SGHNT and CDR2 YYREEE (reference sequence). The CDR3 protein is CASSSLLGDTQYF. CDR3 nucleotides: TGTGCCAGCAGCTCCCTGCTGGGGGATACGCAGTATTTT.

The chain is built from TRBV2 and TRBJ1-2; 8 bases are a match to TRBD1. This CDR3 region has 13 residues. Germline V gene sequence: CDR1 SNHLY, CDR2 FYNNEI. Germline trimming cut 8 bases from V and 6 bases from J; bases unmatched to any gene: 8. CDR3 residues: CASVPDRADGYTF. The CDR3 DNA sequence: TGTGCCAGCGTCCCGGACAGGGCAGATGGCTACACCTTC.

The sample holds a few counts of this clone. The V gene is TRBV6-6, the J gene TRBJ1-3; D call uncertain. In germline, CDR1 is MNHNY, CDR2 SVGAGI (reference sequence). V was cut by 2 bases and J by 4 bases, with 15 bases left in between. The CDR3 totals 16 residues. As DNA, the CDR3 is TGTGCCAGCAGTTACGAGGAGCTTCTGGGCGGAAACACCATATATTTT. This translates into CASSYEELLGGNTIYF.

The chain joins TRBV18 to TRBJ2-1, with a tentative D call TRBD2 (6 bases). The V gene's germline CDR1 is KGHSH and CDR2 LQKENI. This CDR3 contains 15 residues. V lost 1 base to trimming and J lost 0 bases, with 7 bases between them. The DNA of the CDR3 is TGTGCCAGCTCACCACGCGGGAACTCCTACAATGAGCAGTTCTTC. This sequence encodes CASSPRGNSYNEQFF. The variable domain in full, completed from reference TRBV18 and TRBJ2-1, reads NAGVMQNPRHLVRRRGQEARLRCSPMKGHSHVYWYRQLPEEGLKFMVYLQKENIIDESGMPKERFSAEFPKEGPSILRIQQVVRGDSAAYFCASSPRGNSYNEQFFGPGTRLTVL.

The V and J genes are TRBV5-6 and TRBJ1-1, with D possibly matching TRBD1 (5 bases). The CDR3 covers 13 residues. Trimming pared 4 bases from V and 1 base from J, leaving 8 bases between. Germline CDR1 is SGHDT and CDR2 is YYEEEE. The CDR3 reads CASSPGQNTEAFF. The CDR3 nucleotides read TGTGCCAGCAGCCCTGGACAGAACACTGAAGCTTTCTTT.

This clone was observed a few times. This CDR3 reads CASSLIANYGYTF. CDR3 coding DNA: TGTGCCAGCAGCTTAATAGCTAACTATGGCTACACCTTC. The V call is TRBV7-3, the J call TRBJ1-2; no clear D gene. CDR3 length: 13 residues. With 1 base removed from V and 0 bases from J, the gap between germline ends came to 3 bases. Looked up from germline, CDR1 is SGHTA and CDR2 is FQGTGA.

In its sample, this clone was seen once. J is TRBJ1-1 and V is TRBV25-1, with D hard to call. Trimming took 2 bases from V and 1 from J, leaving 11 bases between them. CDR3 size: 15 residues. The V gene's germline CDR1 is MGHDK and CDR2 SYGVNS. CDR3 amino acids: CASSEGGLQNTEAFF. The CDR3 DNA reads as TGTGCCAGCAGTGAAGGAGGACTCCAGAACACTGAAGCTTTCTTT.

The chain combines TRBV7-3 with TRBJ2-3; TRBD2 might be the D (5 bases). The germline CDR1 and CDR2 sequences are SGHTA and FQGTGA. Trimming stripped 0 bases from V and 1 base from J, with 5 bases between. This CDR3 spans 14 amino acids. This chain's CDR3 is CASSLTSGTDTQYF. As DNA, the CDR3 is TGTGCCAGCAGCTTAACTAGCGGCACAGATACGCAGTATTTT.

The CDR3 is CATSARRGQGRTGELFF. CDR3 DNA sequence: TGTGCCACCAGCGCAAGACGGGGACAGGGCAGGACCGGGGAGCTGTTTTTT. The rearrangement uses TRBV15 and TRBJ2-2, with 9 bases that match TRBD1. V dropped 5 bases and J dropped 5; count of bases not matched to a gene: 12. Per germline, CDR1 LNHNV and CDR2 YYDKDF (reference sequence). The CDR3 contains 17 residues. The variable domain in full, with the rest retrieved from reference TRBV15 and TRBJ2-2, is DAMVIQNPRYQVTQFGKPVTLSCSQTLNHNVMYWYQQKSSQAPKLLFHYYDKDFNNEADTPDNFQSRRPNTSFCFLDIRSPGLGDTAMYLCATSARRGQGRTGELFFGEGSRLTVL.

The chain links TRBV11-2 to TRBJ1-2; D unclear. CDR3 length: 15 amino acids. Trimming removed 2 bases from V and 8 bases from J, with 18 bases in between. Germline V lookup: CDR1 SGHAT, CDR2 FQNNGV. The CDR3 sequence is CASSLRGRFPVGYTF. In DNA, the CDR3 is TGTGCCAGCAGCTTAAGAGGCAGATTCCCTGTAGGCTACACCTTC.

The rearrangement links TRBV9 to TRBJ2-3; TRBD2 might be the D (5 bases). This CDR3 has 15 residues. Trimming left V 0 bases short and J 1 base short, with 9 bases between. Germline V gene data show CDR1 as SGDLS and CDR2 as YYNGEE. In DNA, the CDR3 is TGTGCCAGCAGCGTAGCCGGGGTTCGCACAGATACGCAGTATTTT. Its translation: CASSVAGVRTDTQYF.

In DNA form, the CDR3 reads TGCAGTGCTAGCCGAGACGAGCAGTACTTC. Residues: CSASRDEQYF. The rearrangement joins TRBV20-1 to TRBJ2-7; D gene unclear. CDR3 size: 10 residues. V lost 3 bases, J lost 5 bases, and 5 bases lay in between. Germline CDR1 is DFQATT and CDR2 is SNEGSKA (reference sequence).

Written as DNA, the CDR3 is TGTGCCAGCTCTCGCGCTCTTAACCAAGAGACCCAGTACTTC. Translated: CASSRALNQETQYF. The V call is TRBV18, the J call TRBJ2-5; unclear D gene. The germline V gene encodes CDR1 KGHSH and CDR2 LQKENI. Trimming stripped 6 bases from V and 0 bases from J, with 11 bases between. This CDR3 comprises 14 residues.